Reported below is one T cell receptor beta chain. What it binds is unknown. This sample was included in a study of CD8 T cells in ankylosing spondylitis. Generation of TCR beta libraries employed quantitative 5'-RACE incorporating molecular barcodes. TCRdb reprocessed the 5' RACE reads with MiXCR, giving one entry per CDR3 protein. The repertoire holds hundreds of thousands of distinct CDR3 sequences, with around 7.8% as singletons. Study-level points and caveats: Within matched ankylosing spondylitis synovial fluid, disease-linked clones were reportedly significantly enriched. Those disease-linked clones were CD8+; they were also relatively rare in peripheral blood.

The CDR3 length is 19 residues. Looked up from germline, CDR1 is MGHRA and CDR2 is YSYEKL. Losses at the gene ends were 4 bases for V and 2 bases for J; bases not matched to a gene: 14. The TCR originated in a male donor with ankylosing spondylitis or in good health (not recorded which). The source material was blood, either unsorted or a sorted T cell fraction (not recorded which). The chain has TRBV4-1 and TRBJ2-1, with 10 bases lining up with TRBD2. The CDR3 region is CASSPHLGKLAGAYNEQFF. CDR3 coding DNA: TGCGCCAGCAGCCCACACCTAGGAAAGCTAGCGGGAGCCTACAATGAGCAGTTCTTC.